Included here is one T cell receptor beta chain sequence, with context. Its antigen remains unknown. This specimen comes from a study of shared clonotypes between healthy human individuals. Overall study results and limits: Sampling included only blood; tissue repertoires likely differ. The rarefaction results pointed to incomplete sorted-subset sequencing despite large depth. Richness estimates generally favored naive over memory subsets. The naive CD4 repertoires of several donors were compared, and around 5% of clonotypes were shared.

Trimming pared 1 base from V and 3 bases from J, leaving 10 bases between. The V gene's germline CDR1 is SEHNR and CDR2 FQNEAQ (reference sequence). CDR3 length: 15 amino acids. TCRdb keeps only in-frame clones here, not all; method: immunoSEQ multiplex PCR. Seen here are hundreds of thousands of clones, approximately 96% observed once, and the top ten hold less than 0.12%. Terminally differentiated effector memory CD45RA+ cells were excluded by CCR7 positive selection of CD45RO-negative cells. Sequencing used naive CD8+ T cells sorted from blood. This clonotype originated in a woman aged 25 to 45 in good health. The V call is TRBV7-9, the J call TRBJ2-1; D gene unclear. As DNA, the CDR3 is TGTGCCAGCAGCTTAGTGATTGCGGTCTACAATGAGCAGTTCTTC. Its translation is CASSLVIAVYNEQFF.